This T cell receptor (beta chain) was found in a study of T cell changes during pregnancy in multiple sclerosis. The germline gives CDR1 DFQATT, CDR2 SNEGSKA (reference sequence). The CDR3 is 11 residues long. TCRdb keeps only in-frame clones here, not all; method: immunoSEQ multiplex PCR. The sample has 45,000 to 55,000 clones; 80% to 90% are singletons. Source: peripheral blood, taken in the first trimester of pregnancy. This receptor was taken from a female donor with multiple sclerosis, enrolled in a pregnancy study. This chain joins TRBV20-1 and TRBJ2-1, with a tentative D call TRBD1 (7 bases). In DNA, the CDR3 is TGCAGCCAGGGGGGCTACAATGAGCAGTTCTTC. Translating it yields CSQGGYNEQFF.